A single sample gave rise to the 28 T cell receptor beta chains below, sequenced in a study of cytomegalovirus exposure and HLA in healthy donors. 60 Vbeta and 13 Jbeta primers were used in PCR. TCRdb's copy holds only in-frame clones and misses some; the assay was immunoSEQ multiplex PCR. The table shows some 170,000 clones, with 77% occurring only once. The material sequenced was PBMCs. The source is a man in his thirties or forties in good health and CMV-seropositive.

The chain recombines TRBV4-1 with TRBJ2-7, with D maybe TRBD1 (6 bases). There are 14 residues in the CDR3. V shed 2 bases and J shed 2 bases, with 10 bases lying between them. Germline V gene sequence: CDR1 MGHRA, CDR2 YSYEKL. The CDR3 DNA sequence: TGCGCCAGCAGCCAACCGGGACAAGCCTACGAGCAGTACTTC. Its translation: CASSQPGQAYEQYF.

This clone was picked up one time. The rearrangement links TRBV7-2 to TRBJ2-7; 14 bases align to TRBD2. CDR3 length: 16 amino acids. Germline CDR1 and CDR2: SGHTA and FQGNSA. The V gene end was trimmed by 4 bases and the J gene end by 4 bases; junction bases not matched to a gene: 6. CDR3 sequence (DNA): TGTGCCAGCAGCTCCGGACTAGCGGGGGGTGGGTACGAGCAGTACTTC. Its translation is CASSSGLAGGGYEQYF.

The rearrangement uses TRBV2 and TRBJ1-1; no clear D. Germline lookup yields CDR1 SNHLY and CDR2 FYNNEI. CDR3 length: 13 residues. V dropped 6 bases and J dropped 0 bases, with 8 bases sitting between them. CDR3 in amino acids: CASSADLNTEAFF. CDR3 DNA: TGTGCCAGCAGCGCAGACTTGAACACTGAAGCTTTCTTT.

V usage is TRBV2 and J usage is TRBJ2-1, with 7 bases identical to TRBD1. The germline CDR1 and CDR2 sequences are SNHLY and FYNNEI. Trimming took 7 bases from V and 0 from J; bases not matched to a gene: 6. This CDR3 contains 15 residues. CDR3 bases: TGTGCCAGCAAAACAGGGACAGTCTCCTACAATGAGCAGTTCTTC. Encoded protein: CASKTGTVSYNEQFF.

The chain joins TRBV9 to TRBJ2-3; 8 positions match TRBD1. Germline V lookup: CDR1 SGDLS, CDR2 YYNGEE. V shed 4 bases and J 2 bases; nucleotides not matched to a gene: 12. The CDR3 consists of 17 residues. CDR3 bases: TGTGCCAGCAGCCTACAATCCGGGACAGGATACACAGATACGCAGTATTTT. This sequence encodes CASSLQSGTGYTDTQYF.

CDR3: CASSLVPYTDTQYF. In DNA, the CDR3 is TGTGCCAGCAGCTTGGTACCCTACACAGATACGCAGTATTTT. The rearrangement uses TRBV5-6 and TRBJ2-3; D gene ambiguous. Germline loops: CDR1 SGHDT, CDR2 YYEEEE. Trimming took 0 bases from V and 2 from J, leaving 7 bases between them. This CDR3 contains 14 residues.

The rearrangement uses TRBV19 and TRBJ2-5; 9 bases fit TRBD1. The germline gives CDR1 LNHDA, CDR2 SQIVND (reference sequence). J gave up 0 bases and V 4 bases, and 6 bases lay outside the gene matches. The CDR3 is 16 amino acids. Here the CDR3 reads CASSTWDRDDQETQYF. The CDR3 DNA reads TGTGCCAGTAGTACCTGGGACAGGGATGACCAAGAGACCCAGTACTTC. The variable domain in full, completed from reference TRBV19 and TRBJ2-5, reads DGGITQSPKYLFRKEGQNVTLSCEQNLNHDAMYWYRQDPGQGLRLIYYSQIVNDFQKGDIAEGYSVSREKKESFPLTVTSAQKNPTAFYLCASSTWDRDDQETQYFGPGTRLLVL.

The chain links TRBV5-4 to TRBJ2-3; 8 bases fit TRBD2. Per the germline V gene, CDR1 is SGHNT and CDR2 is YYREEE (reference sequence). The CDR3 has 15 residues. V gave up 7 bases and J gave up 5 bases; unmatched junction bases: 12. DNA for the CDR3: TGTGCCAGCGCGCTAGCGGGCCCAAGGGGAGATACGCAGTATTTT. It is translated as CASALAGPRGDTQYF.

This clone came up a few times. The chain uses TRBV5-1 and TRBJ2-7, with 7 bases matching TRBD1. Germline CDR1 and CDR2: SGHRS and YFSETQ. The trim removed 4 bases at V and 2 bases at J, leaving 3 bases unmatched. The CDR3 totals 13 residues. The chain's CDR3 is CASSGTVTYEQYF. The CDR3 nucleotides read TGCGCCAGCAGCGGGACAGTCACCTACGAGCAGTACTTC.

The V and J genes are TRBV6-5 and TRBJ1-1; 9 bases match TRBD1. The CDR3 sequence is 12 residues long. V shed 5 bases and J 7 bases; nucleotides not matched to a gene: 2. Germline lookup yields CDR1 MNHEY and CDR2 SVGAGI. The CDR3 DNA follows: TGTGCCAGCAGTACGGGACAGGGTGAAGCTTTCTTT. Protein product: CASSTGQGEAFF.

The V call is TRBV29-1, the J call TRBJ1-1; 10 bases map to TRBD1. The CDR3 loop spans 15 amino acids. Per germline, CDR1 SQVTM and CDR2 ANQGSEA. J was trimmed by 5 bases and V by 6 bases; bases with no gene match: 12. CDR3 nucleotides: TGCAGCGTGGTAGGACAGGGGGAATTGAGAACTGAAGCTTTCTTT. It codes for CSVVGQGELRTEAFF.

The V and J genes are TRBV5-1 and TRBJ2-7; TRBD2 is a possible D gene (5 bases). The V gene lost 6 bases and the J gene lost 0 bases, with 10 bases spanning the gap. Germline-derived CDR1 and CDR2 are SGHRS and YFSETQ. The CDR3 has 13 residues. For the CDR3, the DNA is TGCGCCAGCACGGACTCCGACTCCTACGAGCAGTACTTC. As protein: CASTDSDSYEQYF. Complete variable domain (other parts from reference TRBV5-1 and TRBJ2-7): KAGVTQTPRYLIKTRGQQVTLSCSPISGHRSVSWYQQTPGQGLQFLFEYFSETQRNKGNFPGRFSGRQFSNSRSEMNVSTLELGDSALYLCASTDSDSYEQYFGPGTRLTVT.

V gene TRBV6-6 combines with J gene TRBJ1-2; the D gene is possibly TRBD1 (6 bases). The germline V and J ends were trimmed by 7 bases and 8 bases, with 23 bases remaining between them. The CDR3 is 15 residues long. Germline CDR1 reads MNHNY; CDR2 reads SVGAGI (reference sequence). CDR3 DNA sequence: TGTGCCAGCAACCCACCGGGACACAATTTGGGAGGCTACACCTTC. Translated, it gives CASNPPGHNLGGYTF.

V and J are TRBV5-1 and TRBJ2-1; TRBD2 might be the D (6 bases). CDR1 and CDR2 from the germline V gene are SGHRS and YFSETQ. The CDR3 covers 14 residues. V gave up 3 bases and J gave up 8 bases, with 15 bases separating them. The chain's CDR3 is CASSYREPLDEQFF. Written as DNA, the CDR3 is TGCGCCAGCAGCTACCGGGAGCCTTTGGATGAGCAGTTCTTC.

V usage is TRBV2 and J usage is TRBJ2-1; 9 bases match TRBD2. The V gene's germline CDR1 is SNHLY and CDR2 FYNNEI. The CDR3 runs to 15 residues. The J segment lost 6 bases and the V segment lost 1 base, leaving 4 bases of the junction unmatched. The CDR3 here is CASSEVPSGVNEQFF. CDR3 DNA: TGTGCCAGCAGTGAAGTTCCTAGCGGGGTCAATGAGCAGTTCTTC.

V and J are TRBV5-1 and TRBJ2-5, with 16 bases lining up with TRBD2. In germline, CDR1 is SGHRS, CDR2 YFSETQ. V lost 3 bases and J lost 6; bases outside the gene matches: 8. There are 17 residues in the CDR3. As DNA, the CDR3 is TGCGCCAGCAGCTCTCCGGGACTAGCGGGGGGGGGTAAGACCCAGTACTTC. As protein: CASSSPGLAGGGKTQYF.

The chain couples TRBV19 to TRBJ2-3; 10 nucleotides agree with TRBD2. The J segment lost 5 bases and the V segment lost 3 bases, leaving 11 bases of the junction unmatched. The length of the CDR3 is 17 residues. Germline V CDR1 and CDR2: LNHDA, SQIVND (reference sequence). Here the CDR3 reads CASSIHSAGGHEDTQYF. The CDR3 coding sequence is TGTGCCAGTAGTATCCATTCAGCGGGGGGGCACGAAGATACGCAGTATTTT.

The V call is TRBV5-4, the J call TRBJ2-1; tentative D call: TRBD1 (6 bases). Germline V gene lookup returns CDR1 SGHNT and CDR2 YYREEE (reference sequence). Trimming took 2 bases from V and 6 from J, leaving 15 bases between them. There are 15 residues in the CDR3. The CDR3 DNA follows: TGTGCCAGCAGCTTTTCGTCAGGGGCTTCCAATGAGCAGTTCTTC. Translating it yields CASSFSSGASNEQFF.

This chain joins TRBV6-1 and TRBJ1-1, with D uncertain. Per germline, CDR1 MNHNS and CDR2 SASEGT. The CDR3 has 11 amino acids. V gave up 6 bases and J gave up 4 bases, with 6 bases separating them. The CDR3, as DNA: TGTGCCAGCAGCCTTTTCACTGAAGCTTTCTTT. This codes for CASSLFTEAFF.

Remarks on this clone: A junction end diverges from the germline sequence, so it may reflect a read error. The V call is TRBV6-1, the J call TRBJ1-5, with TRBD1 as a possible D gene (5 bases). The CDR3 sequence is 16 residues long. Germline assignment: CDR1 MNHNS and CDR2 SASEGT. CDR3 DNA: TGTGCCGGCAGTGAGCGGGGGGATTGGAGCAATCAGCCCCAGCATTTT. This encodes CAGSERGDWSNQPQHF.

The V gene is TRBV6-5, the J gene TRBJ1-5; D may be TRBD1 (5 bases). The V gene lost 8 bases and the J gene lost 2 bases, with 13 bases spanning the gap. The CDR3 has 14 residues. CDR1 MNHEY and CDR2 SVGAGI come from the germline V gene. As DNA, the CDR3 is TGTGCCAGCCCATCGGGGGGTGGCAATCAGCCCCAGCATTTT. This gives the protein CASPSGGGNQPQHF.

The chain combines TRBV4-1 with TRBJ2-2; 7 bases line up with TRBD1. V was clipped by 4 bases and J by 3 bases; unmatched bases: 8. This CDR3 spans 16 amino acids. Germline CDR1 is MGHRA and CDR2 is YSYEKL. CDR3 coding DNA: TGCGCCAGCAGCCCCAGAGGGACAGCAGACACCGGGGAGCTGTTTTTT. Translated, it gives CASSPRGTADTGELFF.

Comment on this clone: The sample contains more than one DNA sequence encoding this CDR3. The chain combines TRBV5-1 with TRBJ1-5; D gene uncertain. Trimming removed 0 bases at V and 3 bases at J, with 10 bases between. CDR1 is SGHRS, CDR2 YFSETQ, per germline. CDR3 length: 15 amino acids. CDR3 region: CASSLGTDSNQPQHF. The DNA of the CDR3 is TGCGCCAGCAGCTTGGGGACTGACTCCAATCAGCCCCAGCATTTT.

The chain employs TRBV7-7 and TRBJ2-1; the match to TRBD2 covers 12 bases. The CDR3 is 17 residues long. The J segment lost 5 bases and the V segment lost 1 base, leaving 6 bases of the junction unmatched. CDR1 is SSHAT, CDR2 FNYEAQ, per germline (reference sequence). The CDR3 protein is CASSLDSSGGVNNEQFF. The CDR3 DNA reads TGTGCCAGCAGCTTAGATTCTAGCGGGGGGGTCAACAATGAGCAGTTCTTC.

The V and J genes are TRBV6-1 and TRBJ1-1; possible D gene TRBD1, 5 bases. Per germline, CDR1 MNHNS and CDR2 SASEGT. The CDR3 extends over 13 amino acids. The V end was cut by 4 bases, the J end by 6 bases, with 12 bases between. The CDR3: CASSVGRDAEAFF. CDR3 DNA: TGTGCCAGCAGTGTCGGGAGGGACGCTGAAGCTTTCTTT.

This clone was detected only once. The gene calls are TRBV30 and TRBJ1-6; D might be TRBD1 (5 bases). Germline CDR1 is GTSNPN and CDR2 is SVGIG (reference sequence). Trimming took off 1 base at V and 7 bases at J, with 11 bases between the two ends. The CDR3 runs to 14 residues. CDR3 residues: CAWSEYRRNSPLHF. For the CDR3, the DNA is TGTGCCTGGAGTGAGTACAGGCGAAATTCACCCCTCCACTTT.

The chain employs TRBV7-9 and TRBJ1-5; 8 bases agree with TRBD1. The trim removed 5 bases at V and 3 bases at J, leaving 6 bases unmatched. Germline CDR1 reads SEHNR; CDR2 reads FQNEAQ (reference sequence). This CDR3 spans 15 amino acids. CDR3 DNA sequence: TGTGCCAGCAGCGAGGGACAGGCGTACAATCAGCCCCAGCATTTT. Its protein is CASSEGQAYNQPQHF.

This chain connects TRBV25-1 to TRBJ2-1, with D hard to call. Trimming took off 4 bases at V and 0 bases at J, with 4 bases between the two ends. The CDR3 has 13 residues. The germline CDR1 and CDR2 sequences are MGHDK and SYGVNS. The CDR3 region is CASSGASYNEQFF. In DNA form, the CDR3 reads TGTGCCAGCAGTGGGGCCTCCTACAATGAGCAGTTCTTC.